One TCR beta chain is described in this entry. The antigen is undetermined. The sample originates from a study of T-cell reconstitution after alpha-beta-depleted transplantation in children. Notes on the study in general: The authors attributed T-cell counts and diversity one year after transplant mostly to newly produced T cells. Some patients owed their high day-60 TCRbeta diversity to surviving recipient T cells and thymic progenitors.

Unique molecular identifiers were built into the TCRbeta library. TCRdb re-derived calls from the PCR reads in MiXCR, one entry per CDR3 protein. Counted here are about 830,000 distinct CDR3 sequences, about 15% occurring once; the ten biggest clones make up roughly 4.8%. V trimming: 0 bases; J trimming: 5 bases; junction bases outside the gene matches: 6. This CDR3 is built from 17 residues. CDR1 and CDR2 (germline): SGHRS, YFSETQ. The input for sequencing was PBMCs, mostly from graft donor cells, taken 360 days after TCRalphabeta/CD19-depleted stem cell transplant. The sequence was collected from a male patient aged 10 to 17 who had a stem cell transplant for acute lymphoblastic leukemia, so the T cells may come from the graft donor. This sequence joins TRBV5-1 and TRBJ2-2; 11 bases are a match to TRBD2. CDR3 amino acids: CASSLAVLAGATGELFF. DNA for the CDR3: TGCGCCAGCAGCTTGGCCGTACTAGCGGGAGCAACCGGGGAGCTGTTTTTT.